The 19 T cell receptor beta chains reported below all come from one sample, sequenced in a study of technical replicates of blood from a few donors (TCRdb year 2017). The library was produced with the immunoSEQ multiplex PCR assay. TCRdb carries this immuneACCESS record with in-frame sequences only. Its versions omit some clonotypes, under half of them owing to an unresolved V gene in the studies checked, with the rest unexplained. This sample holds tens of thousands of clones; about 92% were observed only once. The ten largest account for 0.37% of the sample. The sample was T cells isolated from PBMCs. Every receptor here comes from a human donor in good health.

The chain joins TRBV2 to TRBJ2-7; no firm D call. The CDR3 extends over 11 amino acids. V lost 8 bases, J lost 6 bases, and 11 bases lay in between. CDR1 SNHLY and CDR2 FYNNEI come from the germline V gene. The CDR3 sequence is CASAPHGEQYF. CDR3 coding DNA: TGTGCCAGCGCTCCTCACGGCGAGCAGTACTTC.

The chain is built from TRBV7-3 and TRBJ2-2; possibly TRBD2 for D (6 bases). The CDR3 is 13 residues long. The germline V and J ends were trimmed by 4 bases and 9 bases, with 12 bases remaining between them. The germline gives CDR1 SGHTA, CDR2 FQGTGA. The CDR3 protein is CASSSGVGRELFF. The CDR3 DNA reads TGTGCCAGCAGCTCGGGGGTGGGACGGGAGCTGTTTTTT. The full variable domain, rest sourced from reference TRBV7-3 and TRBJ2-2, is GAGVSQTPSNKVTEKGKYVELRCDPISGHTALYWYRQSLGQGPEFLIYFQGTGAADDSGLPNDRFFAVRPEGSVSTLKIQRTERGDSAVYLCASSSGVGRELFFGEGSRLTVL.

The chain recombines TRBV10-3 with TRBJ2-7; 7 bases map to TRBD1. This CDR3 region has 14 residues. Germline V gene data show CDR1 as ENHRY and CDR2 as SYGVKD. V lost 2 bases, J lost 6 bases, and 7 bases stayed unmatched. CDR3 region: CAISEDRVATEQYF. The CDR3 bases are TGTGCCATCAGTGAGGACAGGGTCGCTACCGAGCAGTACTTC.

This rearrangement joins TRBV9 to TRBJ2-2, with TRBD2 matching 10 bases. This CDR3 is 16 amino acids long. V lost 3 bases to trimming and J lost 4 bases; unmatched junction nucleotides: 6. CDR1 is SGDLS and CDR2 is YYNGEE in the germline V gene. The DNA of the CDR3 is TGTGCCAGCAGCGCCCAAGCGGGAGGGGGCACCGGGGAGCTGTTTTTT. Residues: CASSAQAGGGTGELFF. The full variable domain, with the rest looked up from reference TRBV9 and TRBJ2-2, is DSGVTQTPKHLITATGQRVTLRCSPRSGDLSVYWYQQSLDQGLQFLIQYYNGEERAKGNILERFSAQQFPDLHSELNLSSLELGDSALYFCASSAQAGGGTGELFFGEGSRLTVL.

This chain uses TRBV30 with TRBJ2-1; a weak D match, TRBD2 (6 bases). This CDR3 contains 10 residues. CDR1 is GTSNPN, CDR2 SVGIG, per germline (reference sequence). Trimming pared 7 bases from V and 10 bases from J, leaving 11 bases between. The CDR3 reads CALRLVEQFF. CDR3 DNA sequence: TGTGCCTTGCGACTAGTGGAGCAGTTCTTC.

The chain employs TRBV19 and TRBJ1-5; perhaps TRBD1 as D (6 bases). The germline V and J ends were trimmed by 4 bases and 4 bases, with 11 bases remaining between them. Germline V CDR1 and CDR2: LNHDA, SQIVND (reference sequence). This CDR3 is 14 amino acids long. The CDR3 reads CASSRQVMNQPQHF. DNA for the CDR3: TGTGCCAGTAGTAGACAGGTTATGAATCAGCCCCAGCATTTT. The full variable domain, its missing parts supplied by reference TRBV19 and TRBJ1-5, is DGGITQSPKYLFRKEGQNVTLSCEQNLNHDAMYWYRQDPGQGLRLIYYSQIVNDFQKGDIAEGYSVSREKKESFPLTVTSAQKNPTAFYLCASSRQVMNQPQHFGDGTRLSIL.

V and J are TRBV27 and TRBJ2-1, with 11 bases fitting TRBD2. Germline CDR1 reads MNHEY; CDR2 reads SMNVEV (reference sequence). The CDR3 runs to 16 residues. J gave up 4 bases and V 5 bases, and 7 bases lay outside the gene matches. CDR3 sequence reads: CASSPSGRYGYNEQFF. The DNA of the CDR3 is TGTGCCAGCAGTCCTAGCGGGAGGTATGGGTACAATGAGCAGTTCTTC.

This chain uses TRBV9 with TRBJ1-1, with D perhaps TRBD1 (5 bases). Trimming removed 1 base at V and 0 bases at J, with 10 bases between. CDR3 size: 15 residues. Germline CDR1 SGDLS, CDR2 YYNGEE. In DNA form, the CDR3 reads TGTGCCAGCAGCGTATCGACAGACATGAACACTGAAGCTTTCTTT. Translation: CASSVSTDMNTEAFF.

The chain combines TRBV6-4 with TRBJ1-1; D might be TRBD1 (6 bases). The CDR3 totals 14 residues. The ends were cut back, 4 bases at V and 4 bases at J, with 13 bases in the middle. Germline V gene lookup returns CDR1 MRHNA and CDR2 SNTAGT. The CDR3 protein is CASSVEDSGTEAFF. In DNA form, the CDR3 reads TGTGCCAGCAGTGTCGAGGACAGCGGCACTGAAGCTTTCTTT.

The chain couples TRBV6-1 to TRBJ1-5; 8 bases line up with TRBD1. From germline, CDR1 is MNHNS and CDR2 SASEGT. J lost 2 bases, V lost 2 bases, and 5 bases had no gene match. The CDR3 loop spans 16 amino acids. The CDR3 DNA is TGTGCCAGCAGTGAACAGGACAGGGCGCGCAATCAGCCCCAGCATTTT. This gives the protein CASSEQDRARNQPQHF.

The chain has TRBV11-2 and TRBJ1-2; D not certain. Germline V gives CDR1 SGHAT, CDR2 FQNNGV. V was trimmed by 1 base and J by 0 bases, leaving 3 bases between them. The CDR3 loop spans 13 amino acids. This CDR3 reads CASSLAANYGYTF. The CDR3 DNA follows: TGTGCCAGCAGCTTAGCAGCTAACTATGGCTACACCTTC. Variable domain in full (rest from reference TRBV11-2 and TRBJ1-2): EAGVAQSPRYKIIEKRQSVAFWCNPISGHATLYWYQQILGQGPKLLIQFQNNGVVDDSQLPKDRFSAERLKGVDSTLKIQPAKLEDSAVYLCASSLAANYGYTFGSGTRLTVV.

This chain uses TRBV25-1 with TRBJ2-7; D unresolved. The V end was cut by 5 bases, the J end by 3 bases, with 8 bases between. Germline loops: CDR1 MGHDK, CDR2 SYGVNS. This CDR3 is built from 12 residues. The CDR3 spells CASSLIGYEQYF. The CDR3 nucleotides read TGTGCCAGCAGTTTGATCGGCTACGAGCAGTACTTC.

The V gene is TRBV27, the J gene TRBJ1-2; weak D call: TRBD1 (5 bases). Trimming cost V 4 bases and J 6 bases, with 9 bases left between them. Germline V gene sequence: CDR1 MNHEY, CDR2 SMNVEV (reference sequence). This CDR3 is built from 12 residues. CDR3 sequence (DNA): TGTGCCAGCAGTTGGGGGGGAGATGGCTACACCTTC. It yields the protein CASSWGGDGYTF.

This CDR3 reads CASSDVGRGTGELFF. The CDR3 DNA follows: TGTGCCAGCAGTGATGTCGGAAGGGGCACCGGGGAGCTGTTTTTT. V gene TRBV6-1 combines with J gene TRBJ2-2; D is perhaps TRBD1 (5 bases). There are 15 residues in the CDR3. Germline V lookup: CDR1 MNHNS, CDR2 SASEGT. Trimming left V 3 bases short and J 4 bases short, with 12 bases between.

This chain uses TRBV7-2 with TRBJ2-3; 9 bases fit TRBD2. CDR3 length: 14 residues. Germline CDR1 is SGHTA and CDR2 is FQGNSA. The V and J ends lost 6 bases and 7 bases, in that order; junction bases with no gene match: 8. The CDR3 sequence is CASSRTSERNTQYF. CDR3 in DNA: TGTGCCAGCAGTAGGACTAGCGAAAGAAATACGCAGTATTTT.

The chain recombines TRBV2 with TRBJ2-2, with D possibly being TRBD2 (5 bases). V dropped 6 bases and J dropped 6 bases, with 8 bases sitting between them. This CDR3 has 12 residues. Germline CDR1 and CDR2: SNHLY and FYNNEI. Here the CDR3 reads CASRRVAGELFF. The CDR3 nucleotides are TGTGCCAGCAGGCGGGTAGCCGGGGAGCTGTTTTTT.

The chain employs TRBV6-1 and TRBJ2-7; 8 bases map to TRBD1. The J segment lost 3 bases and the V segment lost 1 base, leaving 8 bases of the junction unmatched. Germline V gives CDR1 MNHNS, CDR2 SASEGT. CDR3 length: 16 amino acids. CDR3 coding DNA: TGTGCCAGCAGTGAAGGCCTAGGACAGGGTAACTACGAGCAGTACTTC. This sequence encodes CASSEGLGQGNYEQYF.

The rearrangement uses TRBV27 and TRBJ1-2, with TRBD1 matching 7 bases. The CDR3 runs 13 residues. Germline-derived CDR1 and CDR2 are MNHEY and SMNVEV (reference sequence). The trim removed 5 bases at V and 4 bases at J, leaving 4 bases unmatched. The CDR3 nucleotides are TGTGCCAGCAGTCTGACAGGGTTCTATGGCTACACCTTC. Amino acids: CASSLTGFYGYTF.

The chain uses TRBV7-9 and TRBJ1-1; 11 positions match TRBD1. CDR1 SEHNR and CDR2 FQNEAQ come from the germline V gene (reference sequence). The V segment lost 6 bases and the J segment 3 bases; nucleotides outside the gene matches: 6. There are 15 residues in the CDR3. The CDR3 nucleotides are TGTGCCAGCAGGTCGGGACAGGGGGAATACACTGAAGCTTTCTTT. It is translated as CASRSGQGEYTEAFF.